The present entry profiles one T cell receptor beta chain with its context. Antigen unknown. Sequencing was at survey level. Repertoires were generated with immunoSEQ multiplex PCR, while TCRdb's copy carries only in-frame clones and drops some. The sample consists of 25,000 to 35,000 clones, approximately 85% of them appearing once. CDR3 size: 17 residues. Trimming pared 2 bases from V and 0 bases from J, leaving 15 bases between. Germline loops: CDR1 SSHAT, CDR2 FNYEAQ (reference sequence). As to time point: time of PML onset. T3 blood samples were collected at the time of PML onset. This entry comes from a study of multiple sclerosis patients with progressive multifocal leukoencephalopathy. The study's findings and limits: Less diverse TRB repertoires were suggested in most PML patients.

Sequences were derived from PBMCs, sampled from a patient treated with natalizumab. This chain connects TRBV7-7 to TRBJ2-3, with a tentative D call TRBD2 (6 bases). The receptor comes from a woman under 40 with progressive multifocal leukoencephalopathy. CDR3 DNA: TGTGCCAGCAGCTTACCCCTAGTAGCGGATAGCACAGATACGCAGTATTTT. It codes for CASSLPLVADSTDTQYF.